Listed below are T cell receptor beta chains from one sample, sequenced in a study of blood T cell repertoires in COVID-19. Sequencing used immunoSEQ multiplex PCR; TCRdb keeps in-frame clones, though not all of them. This sample has some 200,000 clones, with roughly 90% found just once. The material sequenced was PBMCs or T cells enriched from blood (not recorded which). Every receptor here comes from a woman aged 50 to 60 in a cohort exposed to, infected with or recovered from COVID-19 (not recorded which). Both conserved end residues are part of each CDR3. D genes are given only for firm matches. Only part of the rows carry a size: once, few, many, or a class if the clone is expanded.

clone size: NA
J gene: TRBJ2-7
D gene: NA
V gene: TRBV5-1
CDR3 DNA: TGCGCCAGCAGCTTCGGTCACGGCGAGCAGTACTTC
CDR3 protein: CASSFGHGEQYF

clone size: once
J gene: TRBJ1-1
D gene: TRBD1
V gene: TRBV7-2
CDR3 DNA: TGTGCCAGCAGCTTAAGGGGGACAGGCCTGACTAGGACTGAAGCTTTCTTT
CDR3 protein: CASSLRGTGLTRTEAFF

clone size: NA
J gene: TRBJ2-1
D gene: NA
V gene: TRBV6-5
CDR3 DNA: TGTGCCAGCAGACTGAGCGGTTACAATGAGCAGTTCTTC
CDR3 protein: CASRLSGYNEQFF

clone size: few
J gene: TRBJ2-1
D gene: TRBD1
V gene: TRBV6-5
CDR3 DNA: TGTGCCAGCAGTTACTCAGGACAGGCGAATTACAATGAGCAGTTCTTC
CDR3 protein: CASSYSGQANYNEQFF

clone size: NA
J gene: TRBJ2-7
D gene: NA
V gene: TRBV7-2
CDR3 DNA: TGTGCCAGCAGCACCGACTACGCGCCTTCGCGCGAGCAGTACTTC
CDR3 protein: CASSTDYAPSREQYF

clone size: NA
J gene: TRBJ2-1
D gene: NA
V gene: TRBV10-1
CDR3 DNA: TGCGCCAGCAGTGAGGCGAGGGGAGGAGTGAGCTACAATGAGCAGTTCTTC
CDR3 protein: CASSEARGGVSYNEQFF

clone size: NA
J gene: TRBJ1-3
D gene: NA
V gene: TRBV9
CDR3 DNA: TGTGCCAGCAGCGCCTCCGGGAACTCTGGAAACACCATATATTTT
CDR3 protein: CASSASGNSGNTIYF

clone size: NA
J gene: TRBJ1-1
D gene: NA
V gene: TRBV9
CDR3 DNA: TGTGCCAGCAGCCCCCGGGGGGTGTTGAACACTGAAGCTTTCTTT
CDR3 protein: CASSPRGVLNTEAFF

clone size: NA
J gene: TRBJ1-2
D gene: NA
V gene: TRBV4-2
CDR3 DNA: TGTGCCAGCAGCCAAGGACTACAGAGGGCTAACTATGGCTACACCTTC
CDR3 protein: CASSQGLQRANYGYTF

clone size: NA
J gene: TRBJ2-2
D gene: TRBD2
V gene: TRBV6-6
CDR3 DNA: TGTGCCAGCAGTCGTCCCGGGACTAGCGGGGGCCACACCGGGGAGCTGTTTTTT
CDR3 protein: CASSRPGTSGGHTGELFF

clone size: NA
J gene: TRBJ2-7
D gene: NA
V gene: TRBV12-3/TRBV12-4
CDR3 DNA: TGTGCAACCGCTGAACAGATAACCTACGAGCAGTACTTC
CDR3 protein: CATAEQITYEQYF

clone size: few
J gene: TRBJ2-5
D gene: TRBD1
V gene: TRBV5-5
CDR3 DNA: TGTGCCAGCAGCTCAGCAGCGGCAGGGGGCCAAGAGACCCAGTACTTC
CDR3 protein: CASSSAAAGGQETQYF

clone size: NA
J gene: TRBJ1-4
D gene: TRBD1
V gene: TRBV27
CDR3 DNA: TGTGCCAGCAGTTCGACAGGGGTAGTTGAAAAACTGTTTTTT
CDR3 protein: CASSSTGVVEKLFF

clone size: NA
J gene: TRBJ1-1
D gene: TRBD1
V gene: TRBV7-8
CDR3 DNA: TGTGCCAGCAGCCACCGGGACAGCCTAAAAGAAGCTTTCTTT
CDR3 protein: CASSHRDSLKEAFF

clone size: NA
J gene: TRBJ1-1
D gene: NA
V gene: TRBV7-9
CDR3 DNA: TGTGCCAGCAGCTTGGATGGGGGGGCAGAGACGATGAACACTGAAGCTTTCTTT
CDR3 protein: CASSLDGGAETMNTEAFF

clone size: NA
J gene: TRBJ1-2
D gene: NA
V gene: TRBV11-2
CDR3 DNA: TGTGCCAGCAGCTTACGGGAGAGCCCTAACTATGGCTACACCTTC
CDR3 protein: CASSLRESPNYGYTF

clone size: NA
J gene: TRBJ1-1
D gene: NA
V gene: TRBV7-3
CDR3 DNA: TGTGCCAGCAGCCCCACAGAAACCGGGAAAGCTTTCTTT
CDR3 protein: CASSPTETGKAFF

clone size: NA
J gene: TRBJ1-6
D gene: NA
V gene: TRBV14
CDR3 DNA: TGTGCCAGCAGCCAAGATCAGGTAGAGTGGCATAATTCACCCCTCCACTTT
CDR3 protein: CASSQDQVEWHNSPLHF

clone size: NA
J gene: TRBJ2-3
D gene: NA
V gene: TRBV7-9
CDR3 DNA: TGTGCCAGCAGCTCCTCGTCGACAGATACGCAGTATTTT
CDR3 protein: CASSSSSTDTQYF

clone size: NA
J gene: TRBJ1-1
D gene: TRBD1
V gene: TRBV15
CDR3 DNA: TGTGCCACCAGCATAGGGACAGGAGTGAACACTGAAGCTTTCTTT
CDR3 protein: CATSIGTGVNTEAFF

clone size: NA
J gene: TRBJ2-7
D gene: TRBD2
V gene: TRBV5-4
CDR3 DNA: TGTGCCAGCAGCCCACGCCAGACTAGCGGGGGGTCATACGAGCAGTACTTC
CDR3 protein: CASSPRQTSGGSYEQYF

clone size: NA
J gene: TRBJ2-7
D gene: NA
V gene: TRBV4-2
CDR3 DNA: TGTGCCAGCAGCCCACCGGGGAACTACGAGCAGTACTTC
CDR3 protein: CASSPPGNYEQYF

clone size: NA
J gene: TRBJ2-7
D gene: NA
V gene: TRBV15
CDR3 DNA: TGTGCCACCAGCAGACAGGGGAGCTCCTACGAGCAGTACTTC
CDR3 protein: CATSRQGSSYEQYF